This T cell receptor (beta chain) was profiled in a study of CD8 T cells in ankylosing spondylitis. Via MiXCR, TCRdb re-called the 5' RACE reads, giving one row per CDR3 protein. The data hold about 300,000 distinct CDR3 sequences, with around 21% observed a single time. The CDR3 runs to 14 residues. V was shortened by 6 bases and J by 5 bases, with 19 bases between the two germline ends. Germline loops: CDR1 SQVTM, CDR2 ANQGSEA. This clonotype was observed many times. The sequence was obtained from a female donor with ankylosing spondylitis or in good health (not recorded which). Input material: blood, either unsorted or a sorted T cell fraction (not recorded which). The chain is built from TRBV29-1 and TRBJ1-1; perhaps TRBD1 as D (5 bases). The CDR3 DNA is TGCAGCGTCCTTGACAGTGGAGGTAGGACTGAAGCTTTCTTT. This encodes CSVLDSGGRTEAFF.